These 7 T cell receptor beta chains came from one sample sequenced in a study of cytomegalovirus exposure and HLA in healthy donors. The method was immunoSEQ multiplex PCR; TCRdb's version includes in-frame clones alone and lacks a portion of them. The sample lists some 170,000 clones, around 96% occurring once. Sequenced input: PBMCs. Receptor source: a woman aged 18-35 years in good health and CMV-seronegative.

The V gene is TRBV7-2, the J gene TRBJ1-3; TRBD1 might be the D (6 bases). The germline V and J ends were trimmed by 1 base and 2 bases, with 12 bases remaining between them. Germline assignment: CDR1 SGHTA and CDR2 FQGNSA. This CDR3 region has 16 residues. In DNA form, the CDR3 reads TGTGCCAGCAGCTTAGAACAGGGAGGGACTGGAAACACCATATATTTT. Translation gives CASSLEQGGTGNTIYF.

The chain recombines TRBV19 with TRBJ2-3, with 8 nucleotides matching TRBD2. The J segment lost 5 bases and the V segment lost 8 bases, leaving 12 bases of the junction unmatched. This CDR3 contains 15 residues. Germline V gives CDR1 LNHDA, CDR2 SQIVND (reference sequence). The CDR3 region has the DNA TGTGCCAGTGCTTCCCTCGGGGGGGCGGGAGATACGCAGTATTTT. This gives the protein CASASLGGAGDTQYF.

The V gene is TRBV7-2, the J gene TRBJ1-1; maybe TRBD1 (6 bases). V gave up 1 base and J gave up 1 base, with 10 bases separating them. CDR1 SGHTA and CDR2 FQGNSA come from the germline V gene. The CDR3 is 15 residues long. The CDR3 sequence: CASSLETGPNTEAFF. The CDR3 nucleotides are TGTGCCAGCAGCTTAGAGACAGGACCGAACACTGAAGCTTTCTTT.

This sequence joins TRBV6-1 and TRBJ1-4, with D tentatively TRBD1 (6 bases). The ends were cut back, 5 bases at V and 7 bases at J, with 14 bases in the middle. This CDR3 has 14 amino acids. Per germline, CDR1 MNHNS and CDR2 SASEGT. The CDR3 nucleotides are TGTGCCAGCAGTCTCACAGGGTTGGGTGAAAAACTGTTTTTT. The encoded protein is CASSLTGLGEKLFF.

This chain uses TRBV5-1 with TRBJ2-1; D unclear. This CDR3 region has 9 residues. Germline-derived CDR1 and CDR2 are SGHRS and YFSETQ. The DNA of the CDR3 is TGCGTTAGCCGCAATGAGCAGTTCTTC. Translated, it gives CVSRNEQFF.

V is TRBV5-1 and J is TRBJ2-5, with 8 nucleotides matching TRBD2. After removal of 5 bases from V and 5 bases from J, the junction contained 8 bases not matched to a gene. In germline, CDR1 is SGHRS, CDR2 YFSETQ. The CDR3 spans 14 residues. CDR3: CASSPGGFGETQYF. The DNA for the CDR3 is TGCGCCAGCAGTCCGGGGGGGTTTGGGGAGACCCAGTACTTC.

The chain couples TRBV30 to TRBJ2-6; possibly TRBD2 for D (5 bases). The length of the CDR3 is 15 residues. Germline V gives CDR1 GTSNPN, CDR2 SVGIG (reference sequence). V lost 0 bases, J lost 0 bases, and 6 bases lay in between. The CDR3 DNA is TGTGCCTGGAGTGTAGGGAGCTCTGGGGCCAACGTCCTGACTTTC. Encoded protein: CAWSVGSSGANVLTF.